A single sample gave rise to the 15 T cell receptor beta chains below, sequenced in a study of CD8 T cells in Susac syndrome (dated by TCRdb to the late 2010s). Library prep was done by the immunoSEQ multiplex PCR assay. RNA was extracted using the RNeasy kit, and about 0.45 to 1 ug of the RNA was reverse transcribed with random hexamers. TCRdb cleaned the public reads at Q25 with fastp, built clones with MiXCR and kept in-frame beta chains. Records with the same CDR3 protein are collapsed into one entry carrying the most frequent genes and DNA. This sample has approximately 120,000 distinct CDR3 sequences in its table, and 92% of those were observed once. The ten largest clones capture around 0.12% of the sample. Sequenced sample: CD8+ T cells from PBMCs. Every receptor here comes from a human donor in good health.

The rearrangement joins TRBV11-2 to TRBJ2-2; possible D gene TRBD2, 6 bases. Trimming pared 3 bases from V and 7 bases from J, leaving 21 bases between. Germline CDR1 is SGHAT and CDR2 is FQNNGV. The length of the CDR3 is 17 residues. Written as DNA, the CDR3 is TGTGCCAGCAGCTTTACTACGGCGCGGCGGGGCATCGGGGAGCTGTTTTTT. This sequence encodes CASSFTTARRGIGELFF.

This chain joins TRBV9 and TRBJ2-6; weak D call: TRBD1 (6 bases). The CDR3 runs 17 residues. Trimming cost V 2 bases and J 0 bases, with 12 bases left between them. Germline V gene data show CDR1 as SGDLS and CDR2 as YYNGEE. The CDR3: CASSVQGWNSGANVLTF. The CDR3, as DNA: TGTGCCAGCAGCGTCCAGGGGTGGAACTCTGGGGCCAACGTCCTGACTTTC.

The V gene is TRBV20-1, the J gene TRBJ1-1, with unresolved D. There are 17 residues in the CDR3. Germline V gene lookup returns CDR1 DFQATT and CDR2 SNEGSKA (reference sequence). V was trimmed by 1 base and J by 1 base, leaving 19 bases between them. CDR3 in DNA: TGCAGTGCTAGAGTCTCCATAGGGCGAGTGGGGAACACTGAAGCTTTCTTT. This codes for CSARVSIGRVGNTEAFF.

This chain links TRBV10-3 with TRBJ2-7, with D perhaps matching TRBD1 or TRBD2 (5 bases each). The CDR3 is 13 residues long. The V end was cut by 8 bases, the J end by 3 bases, with 14 bases between. Germline CDR1 and CDR2: ENHRY and SYGVKD. CDR3 DNA: TGTGCCATCGCCGGGACCACCTTCTACGAGCAGTACTTC. It yields the protein CAIAGTTFYEQYF.

This clonotype was seen once. CDR3 nucleotides: TGTGCCAGCAAAACGACTAGCGGGGGTATCTACGAGCAGTACTTC. The encoded protein is CASKTTSGGIYEQYF. The chain employs TRBV6-2 or TRBV6-3 and TRBJ2-7, with 12 positions matching TRBD2. The CDR3 length is 15 residues. V lost 7 bases to trimming and J lost 3 bases; unmatched junction nucleotides: 7. Germline loops: CDR1 MNHEY, CDR2 SVGEGT.

This clonotype occurred once. CDR3 sequence (DNA): TGCAGTGCCCCGACCCTAAATTCCTACGAGCAGTACTTC. It translates to CSAPTLNSYEQYF. The chain employs TRBV20-1 and TRBJ2-7; D is unresolved. The CDR3 has 13 amino acids. The germline CDR1 and CDR2 sequences are DFQATT and SNEGSKA (reference sequence). The V end lost 6 bases, the J end lost 1 base, and 13 bases lay between the germline ends.

The rearrangement joins TRBV19 to TRBJ1-5, with D possibly matching TRBD1 (6 bases). The CDR3 spans 16 residues. The ends were cut back, 6 bases at V and 0 bases at J, with 15 bases in the middle. Per the germline V gene, CDR1 is LNHDA and CDR2 is SQIVND (reference sequence). The CDR3 bases are TGTGCCAGTAGCGGGGAAACAGGGCTTAGCAATCAGCCCCAGCATTTT. It yields the protein CASSGETGLSNQPQHF.

The V gene is TRBV18, the J gene TRBJ1-1, with D hard to call. This CDR3 contains 12 residues. Germline values: CDR1 KGHSH, CDR2 LQKENI. V was cut by 7 bases and J by 2 bases, with 8 bases left in between. In DNA form, the CDR3 reads TGTGCCAGCTTTTACAGCAACACTGAAGCTTTCTTT. It yields the protein CASFYSNTEAFF.

The chain couples TRBV19 to TRBJ2-6; 9 nucleotides align to TRBD2. Looked up from germline, CDR1 is LNHDA and CDR2 is SQIVND (reference sequence). The V and J ends lost 6 bases and 2 bases, in that order; junction bases with no gene match: 8. The CDR3 sequence is 17 residues long. This CDR3 reads CASRPRLAGTGANVLTF. The DNA for the CDR3 is TGTGCCAGTAGACCCAGGCTAGCGGGAACTGGGGCCAACGTCCTGACTTTC.

This chain connects TRBV23-1 to TRBJ2-3; D call uncertain. TRBV23-1 is an ORF for which the function is uncertain. The CDR3 runs to 16 residues. Trimming shortened V by 3 bases and J by 0 bases, and 13 bases separated the two germline ends. CDR3 in amino acids: CASSHRAPISTDTQYF. The CDR3 DNA is TGCGCCAGCAGTCACCGGGCTCCCATTAGCACAGATACGCAGTATTTT.

The genes are TRBV6-1 and TRBJ1-1; weak D call: TRBD1 (6 bases). V lost 8 bases and J 4 bases, leaving 20 bases between the germline ends. The CDR3 contains 15 residues. Germline CDR1 MNHNS, CDR2 SASEGT. The CDR3 sequence is CASQGFSSGSTEAFF. The CDR3 DNA reads as TGTGCCAGCCAGGGGTTTTCCTCAGGGAGCACTGAAGCTTTCTTT.

The chain has TRBV19 and TRBJ1-2; D uncertain. V gave up 3 bases and J gave up 3 bases, with 17 bases separating them. This CDR3 contains 16 residues. Germline V gene data show CDR1 as LNHDA and CDR2 as SQIVND (reference sequence). The CDR3 sequence: CASSIFHTPMDYGYTF. The CDR3 DNA reads as TGTGCCAGTAGTATCTTCCACACCCCCATGGACTATGGCTACACCTTC.

The chain carries TRBV7-9 and TRBJ2-4; 7 bases fit TRBD1. Per the germline V gene, CDR1 is SEHNR and CDR2 is FQNEAQ (reference sequence). V shed 5 bases, J shed 4 bases, and the junction held 8 bases outside the gene matches. The CDR3 consists of 15 residues. This chain's CDR3 is CASSAPGTVKNIQYF. The CDR3 bases are TGTGCCAGCAGCGCCCCCGGGACAGTGAAAAACATTCAGTACTTC. The full variable domain, completed using reference TRBV7-9 and TRBJ2-4, is DTGVSQNPRHKITKRGQNVTFRCDPISEHNRLYWYRQTLGQGPEFLTYFQNEAQLEKSRLLSDRFSAERPKGSFSTLEIQRTEQGDSAMYLCASSAPGTVKNIQYFGAGTRLSVL.

The V gene is TRBV30, the J gene TRBJ2-2; D gene ambiguous. CDR1 and CDR2 from the germline V gene are GTSNPN and SVGIG (reference sequence). V lost 3 bases, J lost 7 bases, and 6 bases lay in between. There are 11 residues in the CDR3. The CDR3 DNA reads TGTGCCTGGAGGAAGGACGGGGAGCTGTTTTTT. This encodes CAWRKDGELFF.

The rearrangement links TRBV5-6 to TRBJ2-4, with D possibly being TRBD2 (5 bases). Germline assignment: CDR1 SGHDT and CDR2 YYEEEE. The V gene lost 2 bases and the J gene lost 1 base, with 10 bases spanning the gap. This CDR3 comprises 15 residues. The chain's CDR3 is CASSFRRKAKNIQYF. Written as DNA, the CDR3 is TGTGCCAGCAGCTTCCGGAGGAAGGCCAAAAACATTCAGTACTTC.